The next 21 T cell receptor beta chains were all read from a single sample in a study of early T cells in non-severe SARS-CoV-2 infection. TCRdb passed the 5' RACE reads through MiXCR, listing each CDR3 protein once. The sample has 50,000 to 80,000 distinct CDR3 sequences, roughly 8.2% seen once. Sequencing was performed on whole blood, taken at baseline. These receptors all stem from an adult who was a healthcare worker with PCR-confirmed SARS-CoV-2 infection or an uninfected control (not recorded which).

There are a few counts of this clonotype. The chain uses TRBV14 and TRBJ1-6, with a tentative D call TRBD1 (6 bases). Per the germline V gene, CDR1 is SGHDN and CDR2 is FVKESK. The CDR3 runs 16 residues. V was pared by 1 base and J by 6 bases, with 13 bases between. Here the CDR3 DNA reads TGTGCCAGCAGCCAAGGACTCGGCAGGGGTAATTCACCCCTCCACTTT. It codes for CASSQGLGRGNSPLHF.

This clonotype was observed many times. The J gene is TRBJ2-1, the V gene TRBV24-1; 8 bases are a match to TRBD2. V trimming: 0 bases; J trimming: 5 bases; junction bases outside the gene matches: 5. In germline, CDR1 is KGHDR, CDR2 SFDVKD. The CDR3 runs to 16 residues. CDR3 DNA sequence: TGTGCCACCAGTGATTTGGTAGCGGGGAGGGACAATGAGCAGTTCTTC. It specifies CATSDLVAGRDNEQFF.

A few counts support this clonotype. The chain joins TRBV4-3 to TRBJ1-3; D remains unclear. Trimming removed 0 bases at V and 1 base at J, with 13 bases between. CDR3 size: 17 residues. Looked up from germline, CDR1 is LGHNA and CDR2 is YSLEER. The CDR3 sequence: CASSQDAAGSSGNTIYF. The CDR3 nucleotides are TGCGCCAGCAGCCAAGATGCGGCGGGGTCTTCTGGAAACACCATATATTTT.

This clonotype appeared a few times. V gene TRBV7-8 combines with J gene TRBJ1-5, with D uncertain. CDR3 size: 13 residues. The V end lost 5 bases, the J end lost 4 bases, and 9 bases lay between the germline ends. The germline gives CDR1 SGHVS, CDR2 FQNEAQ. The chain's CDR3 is CASSRDLNQPQHF. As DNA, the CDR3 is TGTGCCAGCAGCCGGGATCTTAATCAGCCCCAGCATTTT.

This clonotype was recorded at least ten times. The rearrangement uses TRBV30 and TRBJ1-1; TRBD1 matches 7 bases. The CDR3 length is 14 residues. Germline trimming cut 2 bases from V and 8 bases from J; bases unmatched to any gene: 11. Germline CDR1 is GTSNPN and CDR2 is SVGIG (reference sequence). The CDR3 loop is CAWSRPDRVREAFF. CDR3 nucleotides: TGTGCCTGGAGTCGGCCAGACAGGGTCAGAGAAGCTTTCTTT.

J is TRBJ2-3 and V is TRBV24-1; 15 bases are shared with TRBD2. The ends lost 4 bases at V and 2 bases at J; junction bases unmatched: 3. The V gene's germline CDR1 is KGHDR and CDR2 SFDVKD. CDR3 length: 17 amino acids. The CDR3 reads CATSEGLAGGDTDTQYF. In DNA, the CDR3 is TGTGCCACCAGTGAAGGACTAGCGGGAGGGGACACAGATACGCAGTATTTT.

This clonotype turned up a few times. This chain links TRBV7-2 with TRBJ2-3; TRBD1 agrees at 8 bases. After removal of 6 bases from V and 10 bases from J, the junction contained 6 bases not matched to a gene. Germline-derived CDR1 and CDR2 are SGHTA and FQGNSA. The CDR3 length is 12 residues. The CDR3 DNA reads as TGTGCCAGCAGAACCGACAGGGGTGCGCAGTATTTT. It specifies CASRTDRGAQYF.

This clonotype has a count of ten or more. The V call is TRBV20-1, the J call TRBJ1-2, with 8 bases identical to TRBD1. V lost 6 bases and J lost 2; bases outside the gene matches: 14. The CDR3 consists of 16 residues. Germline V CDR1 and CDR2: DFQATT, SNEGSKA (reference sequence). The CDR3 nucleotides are TGCAGTGCCACCGAGGATAAGGACAGGGTGAACTATGGCTACACCTTC. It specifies CSATEDKDRVNYGYTF.

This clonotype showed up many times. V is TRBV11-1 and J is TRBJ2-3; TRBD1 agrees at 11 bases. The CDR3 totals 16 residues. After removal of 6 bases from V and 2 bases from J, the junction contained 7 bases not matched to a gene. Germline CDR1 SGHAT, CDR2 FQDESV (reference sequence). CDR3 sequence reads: CASSRAGQGDTDTQYF. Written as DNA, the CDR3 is TGTGCCAGCAGTCGTGCGGGACAGGGGGACACAGATACGCAGTATTTT.

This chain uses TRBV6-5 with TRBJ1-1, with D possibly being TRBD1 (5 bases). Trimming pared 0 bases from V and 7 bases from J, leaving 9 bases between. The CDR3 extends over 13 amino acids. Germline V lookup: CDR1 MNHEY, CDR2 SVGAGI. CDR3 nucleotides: TGTGCCAGCAGTTACTCGGGGGATGGTGAAGCTTTCTTT. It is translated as CASSYSGDGEAFF.

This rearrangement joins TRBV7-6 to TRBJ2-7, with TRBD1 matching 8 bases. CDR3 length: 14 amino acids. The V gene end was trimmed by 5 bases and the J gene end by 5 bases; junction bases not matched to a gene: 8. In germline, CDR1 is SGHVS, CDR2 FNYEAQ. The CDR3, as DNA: TGTGCCAGCAGCCCTCGGACAGGGAAGGACGAGCAGTACTTC. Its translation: CASSPRTGKDEQYF.

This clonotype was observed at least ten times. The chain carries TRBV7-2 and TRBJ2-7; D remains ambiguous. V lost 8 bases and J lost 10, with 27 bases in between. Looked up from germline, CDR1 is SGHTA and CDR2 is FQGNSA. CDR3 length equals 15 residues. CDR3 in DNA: TGTGCCAGCGGTCAAACCCTTATCGGACGACGCCGCCAGTACTTC. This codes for CASGQTLIGRRRQYF.

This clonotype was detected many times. CDR3 amino acids: CASSLGIFEQFF. In DNA form, the CDR3 reads TGTGCCAGCAGCTTAGGTATATTTGAGCAGTTCTTC. The gene calls are TRBV7-9 and TRBJ2-1; D gene uncertain. The V gene lost 1 base and the J gene lost 9 bases, with 7 bases spanning the gap. CDR1 and CDR2 from the germline V gene are SEHNR and FQNEAQ (reference sequence). CDR3 length: 12 amino acids.

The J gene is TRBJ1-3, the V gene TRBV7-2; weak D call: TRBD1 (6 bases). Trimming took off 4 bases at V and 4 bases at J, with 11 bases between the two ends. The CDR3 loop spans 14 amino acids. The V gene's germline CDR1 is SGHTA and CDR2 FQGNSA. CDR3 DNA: TGTGCCAGCAGCTCCGGACAGCCAGGAAACACCATATATTTT. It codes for CASSSGQPGNTIYF.

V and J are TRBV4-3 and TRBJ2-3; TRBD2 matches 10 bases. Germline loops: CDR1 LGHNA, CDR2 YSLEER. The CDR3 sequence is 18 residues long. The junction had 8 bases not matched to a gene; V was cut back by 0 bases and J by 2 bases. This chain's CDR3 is CASSQDRVGLAATDTQYF. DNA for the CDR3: TGCGCCAGCAGCCAAGATCGGGTCGGACTAGCGGCCACAGATACGCAGTATTTT.

The CDR3 spells CASSFSSLLRADTQYF. The CDR3 nucleotides are TGTGCCAGCAGTTTTAGTTCCCTACTCCGCGCAGATACGCAGTATTTT. The chain recombines TRBV27 with TRBJ2-3; D unresolved. There are 16 residues in the CDR3. V gave up 3 bases and J gave up 4 bases, with 17 bases separating them. Germline loops: CDR1 MNHEY, CDR2 SMNVEV (reference sequence).

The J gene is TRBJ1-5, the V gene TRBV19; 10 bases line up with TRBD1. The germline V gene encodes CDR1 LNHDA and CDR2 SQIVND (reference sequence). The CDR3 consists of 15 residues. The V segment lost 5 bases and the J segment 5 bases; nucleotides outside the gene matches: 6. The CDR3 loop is CASSWGQGNDQPQHF. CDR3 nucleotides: TGTGCCAGTAGTTGGGGACAGGGGAATGATCAGCCCCAGCATTTT.

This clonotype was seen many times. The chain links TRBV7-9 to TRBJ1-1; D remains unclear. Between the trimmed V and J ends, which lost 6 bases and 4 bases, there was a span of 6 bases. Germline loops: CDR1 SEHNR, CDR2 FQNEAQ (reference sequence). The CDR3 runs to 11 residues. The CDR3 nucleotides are TGTGCCAGCAGTGGGCCCACTGAAGCTTTCTTT. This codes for CASSGPTEAFF.

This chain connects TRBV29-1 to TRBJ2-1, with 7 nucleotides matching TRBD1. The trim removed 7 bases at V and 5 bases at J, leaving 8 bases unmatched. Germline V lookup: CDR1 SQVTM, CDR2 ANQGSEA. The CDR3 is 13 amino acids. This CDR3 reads CSASGTVNNEQFF. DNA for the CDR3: TGCAGCGCTTCCGGGACAGTTAACAATGAGCAGTTCTTC.

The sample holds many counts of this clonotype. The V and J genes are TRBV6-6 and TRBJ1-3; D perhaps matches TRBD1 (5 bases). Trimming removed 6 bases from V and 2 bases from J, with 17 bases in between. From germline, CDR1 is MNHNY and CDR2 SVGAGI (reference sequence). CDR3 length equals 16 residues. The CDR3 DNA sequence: TGTGCCAGCAGGGACGCCGGGGGTCTAGCTGGAAACACCATATATTTT. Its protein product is CASRDAGGLAGNTIYF.

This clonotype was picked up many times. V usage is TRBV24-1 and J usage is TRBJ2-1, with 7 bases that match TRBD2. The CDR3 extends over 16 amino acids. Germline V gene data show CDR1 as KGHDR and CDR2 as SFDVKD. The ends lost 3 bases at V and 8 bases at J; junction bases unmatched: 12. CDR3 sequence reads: CATSDPGAGAGDEQFF. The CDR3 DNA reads TGTGCCACCAGTGATCCCGGCGCGGGAGCTGGGGATGAGCAGTTCTTC.